These T cell receptor beta chains were read from a single sample in a study of identical twins. TCRdb analysed the 5' RACE reads with MiXCR anew, one entry per CDR3 protein. The table lists roughly 1,500,000 distinct CDR3 sequences, roughly 35% of them singletons. Sample: cord blood. The receptors were gathered from a newborn girl in good health. Both conserved end residues are part of each CDR3. The order of the fields is CDR3 length, D gene, J gene, V gene, clone size, CDR3 protein, CDR3 DNA. A D gene is named only where the DNA matches it firmly. Expanded clones get a size class; other rows say once, few or many, or leave the size out.

cdr3_length: 15; d_call: NA; j_call: TRBJ2-5; v_call: TRBV4-1; clone_size: few; cdr3_aa: CASSPFPLRGETQYF; cdr3_nt: TGCGCCAGCAGCCCCTTCCCATTAAGGGGAGAGACCCAGTACTTC
cdr3_length: 15; d_call: NA; j_call: TRBJ1-5; v_call: TRBV20-1; clone_size: NA; cdr3_aa: CSARGWGALGQPQHF; cdr3_nt: TGCAGTGCTAGAGGCTGGGGCGCGCTGGGACAGCCCCAGCATTTT
cdr3_length: 13; d_call: NA; j_call: TRBJ1-6; v_call: TRBV2; clone_size: NA; cdr3_aa: CASSGWMNSPLHF; cdr3_nt: TGTGCCAGCAGTGGATGGATGAATTCACCCCTCCACTTT
cdr3_length: 15; d_call: NA; j_call: TRBJ2-7; v_call: TRBV2; clone_size: NA; cdr3_aa: CASRGWDNMPCEQYF; cdr3_nt: TGTGCCAGCAGGGGTTGGGACAACATGCCTTGCGAGCAGTACTTC
cdr3_length: 15; d_call: TRBD1; j_call: TRBJ2-7; v_call: TRBV28; clone_size: NA; cdr3_aa: CASRNRDRGTYEQYF; cdr3_nt: TGTGCCAGCAGGAACCGGGACAGGGGTACCTACGAGCAGTACTTC
cdr3_length: 14; d_call: NA; j_call: TRBJ1-2; v_call: TRBV5-5; clone_size: NA; cdr3_aa: CASSFLGHNYGYTF; cdr3_nt: TGTGCCAGCAGCTTTCTGGGGCATAACTATGGCTACACCTTC
cdr3_length: 15; d_call: TRBD1; j_call: TRBJ2-1; v_call: TRBV5-4; clone_size: NA; cdr3_aa: CASSTGTGEGYEQFF; cdr3_nt: TGTGCCAGCAGCACCGGGACAGGGGAAGGCTATGAGCAGTTCTTC
cdr3_length: 13; d_call: TRBD2; j_call: TRBJ2-1; v_call: TRBV9; clone_size: NA; cdr3_aa: CASSVVAGGEQFF; cdr3_nt: TGTGCCAGCAGCGTAGTAGCGGGGGGTGAGCAGTTCTTC
cdr3_length: 16; d_call: TRBD2; j_call: TRBJ2-3; v_call: TRBV20-1; clone_size: NA; cdr3_aa: CSANNPGLATTDTQYF; cdr3_nt: TGCAGTGCTAACAATCCGGGACTAGCGACCACAGATACGCAGTATTTT
cdr3_length: 16; d_call: TRBD1; j_call: TRBJ2-1; v_call: TRBV4-1; clone_size: few; cdr3_aa: CASSDFRDRAYNEQFF; cdr3_nt: TGCGCCAGCAGCGATTTCCGGGACAGGGCCTACAATGAGCAGTTCTTC
cdr3_length: 14; d_call: NA; j_call: TRBJ2-7; v_call: TRBV28; clone_size: NA; cdr3_aa: CASSLVQEPYEQYF; cdr3_nt: TGTGCCAGCAGTTTAGTCCAGGAACCCTACGAGCAGTACTTC
cdr3_length: 12; d_call: NA; j_call: TRBJ1-4; v_call: TRBV27; clone_size: NA; cdr3_aa: CAERSGNEKLFF; cdr3_nt: TGTGCAGAGAGGTCTGGGAATGAAAAACTGTTTTTT
cdr3_length: 12; d_call: NA; j_call: TRBJ1-2; v_call: TRBV6-1; clone_size: NA; cdr3_aa: CASSGAGDGYTF; cdr3_nt: TGTGCCAGCAGTGGGGCAGGGGATGGCTACACCTTC
cdr3_length: 13; d_call: TRBD2; j_call: TRBJ2-1; v_call: TRBV2; clone_size: few; cdr3_aa: CAIESGGLTEQFF; cdr3_nt: TGTGCCATAGAGAGCGGGGGGCTCACTGAGCAGTTCTTC
cdr3_length: 15; d_call: NA; j_call: TRBJ2-7; v_call: TRBV12-3/TRBV12-4; clone_size: NA; cdr3_aa: CASSLKRALGYEQYF; cdr3_nt: TGTGCCAGCAGTTTAAAGCGGGCCTTGGGGTACGAGCAGTACTTC
cdr3_length: 15; d_call: NA; j_call: TRBJ2-5; v_call: TRBV5-1; clone_size: NA; cdr3_aa: CASSWSKRRQETQYF; cdr3_nt: TGCGCCAGCAGCTGGAGTAAGAGACGCCAAGAGACCCAGTACTTC
cdr3_length: 15; d_call: TRBD2; j_call: TRBJ2-7; v_call: TRBV20-1; clone_size: few; cdr3_aa: CSARGGLAGRYEQYF; cdr3_nt: TGCAGTGCTAGAGGGGGACTAGCGGGGCGGTACGAGCAGTACTTC
cdr3_length: 17; d_call: TRBD2; j_call: TRBJ2-1; v_call: TRBV5-1; clone_size: few; cdr3_aa: CASSSRLAGGIYNEQFF; cdr3_nt: TGCGCCAGCAGTTCGCGACTAGCGGGGGGGATATACAATGAGCAGTTCTTC
cdr3_length: 16; d_call: TRBD1; j_call: TRBJ1-2; v_call: TRBV24-1; clone_size: few; cdr3_aa: CATSDPGTGISYGYTF; cdr3_nt: TGTGCCACCAGTGACCCGGGGACAGGGATCTCCTATGGCTACACCTTC
cdr3_length: 15; d_call: NA; j_call: TRBJ1-1; v_call: TRBV6-2/TRBV6-3; clone_size: few; cdr3_aa: CASTLRGGLNTEAFF; cdr3_nt: TGTGCCAGCACCCTAAGGGGAGGGCTGAACACTGAAGCTTTCTTT
cdr3_length: 13; d_call: NA; j_call: TRBJ1-2; v_call: TRBV12-3/TRBV12-4; clone_size: many; cdr3_aa: CASRQDTPYGYTF; cdr3_nt: TGTGCCAGCAGACAGGACACCCCCTATGGCTACACCTTC
cdr3_length: 13; d_call: NA; j_call: TRBJ1-6; v_call: TRBV12-3/TRBV12-4; clone_size: NA; cdr3_aa: CASSGRATGPLHF; cdr3_nt: TGTGCCAGCAGTGGACGGGCCACCGGACCCCTCCACTTT
cdr3_length: 13; d_call: NA; j_call: TRBJ1-1; v_call: TRBV24-1; clone_size: NA; cdr3_aa: CATSDPGNTEAFF; cdr3_nt: TGTGCCACCAGTGATCCCGGGAACACTGAAGCTTTCTTT
cdr3_length: 15; d_call: NA; j_call: TRBJ2-2; v_call: TRBV4-2; clone_size: once; cdr3_aa: CASSQDPQNTGELFF; cdr3_nt: TGTGCCAGCAGCCAAGATCCACAGAACACCGGGGAGCTGTTTTTT
cdr3_length: 12; d_call: NA; j_call: TRBJ2-7; v_call: TRBV7-9; clone_size: few; cdr3_aa: CAGKQGTYEQYF; cdr3_nt: TGTGCCGGTAAACAGGGAACCTACGAGCAGTACTTC
cdr3_length: 12; d_call: NA; j_call: TRBJ1-2; v_call: TRBV20-1; clone_size: NA; cdr3_aa: CSAPRGLDGYTF; cdr3_nt: TGCAGTGCGCCGAGGGGTTTAGATGGCTACACCTTC
cdr3_length: 13; d_call: NA; j_call: TRBJ2-7; v_call: TRBV6-5; clone_size: NA; cdr3_aa: CASSSLLVFGQYF; cdr3_nt: TGTGCCAGCAGTTCCCTCTTGGTTTTCGGGCAGTACTTC
cdr3_length: 15; d_call: NA; j_call: TRBJ2-1; v_call: TRBV9; clone_size: few; cdr3_aa: CASSVGVIRTDEQFF; cdr3_nt: TGTGCCAGCAGCGTAGGAGTGATTCGAACCGATGAGCAGTTCTTC
cdr3_length: 13; d_call: TRBD1; j_call: TRBJ2-5; v_call: TRBV6-8; clone_size: many; cdr3_aa: CASSHDREETQYF; cdr3_nt: TGTGCCAGCAGTCATGACAGGGAAGAGACCCAGTACTTC
cdr3_length: 17; d_call: NA; j_call: TRBJ1-6; v_call: TRBV28; clone_size: NA; cdr3_aa: CASSTDSISGYNSPLHF; cdr3_nt: TGTGCCAGCAGTACAGACAGCATCTCCGGGTATAATTCACCCCTCCACTTT
cdr3_length: 12; d_call: NA; j_call: TRBJ2-7; v_call: TRBV10-2; clone_size: many; cdr3_aa: CASSESQYEQYF; cdr3_nt: TGCGCCAGCAGTGAGTCCCAGTACGAGCAGTACTTC
cdr3_length: 14; d_call: NA; j_call: TRBJ2-7; v_call: TRBV7-9; clone_size: few; cdr3_aa: CASSLEDVSYEQYF; cdr3_nt: TGTGCCAGCAGCTTAGAAGACGTCTCCTACGAGCAGTACTTC
cdr3_length: 15; d_call: NA; j_call: TRBJ1-1; v_call: TRBV10-3; clone_size: NA; cdr3_aa: CAISEPTDLNTEAFF; cdr3_nt: TGTGCCATCAGTGAGCCAACAGATTTGAACACTGAAGCTTTCTTT
cdr3_length: 12; d_call: NA; j_call: TRBJ2-1; v_call: TRBV10-3; clone_size: many; cdr3_aa: CAIRDGYNEQFF; cdr3_nt: TGTGCCATCAGGGACGGCTACAATGAGCAGTTCTTC
cdr3_length: 14; d_call: TRBD1; j_call: TRBJ2-7; v_call: TRBV2; clone_size: NA; cdr3_aa: CASGSPDRVYEQYF; cdr3_nt: TGTGCCAGCGGATCCCCGGACAGGGTCTACGAGCAGTACTTC
cdr3_length: 15; d_call: NA; j_call: TRBJ1-5; v_call: TRBV7-2; clone_size: NA; cdr3_aa: CASSFDRGANQPQHF; cdr3_nt: TGTGCCAGCAGCTTTGATCGGGGGGCCAATCAGCCCCAGCATTTT
cdr3_length: 16; d_call: NA; j_call: TRBJ2-1; v_call: TRBV5-1; clone_size: few; cdr3_aa: CASSPYLATARNEQFF; cdr3_nt: TGCGCCAGCAGCCCTTACCTAGCGACCGCGAGGAATGAGCAGTTCTTC
cdr3_length: 15; d_call: NA; j_call: TRBJ2-7; v_call: TRBV5-1; clone_size: NA; cdr3_aa: CASSLVLAGYNEQYF; cdr3_nt: TGCGCCAGCAGCTTGGTCCTAGCAGGCTACAATGAGCAGTACTTC
cdr3_length: 15; d_call: TRBD1; j_call: TRBJ2-4; v_call: TRBV12-3/TRBV12-4; clone_size: NA; cdr3_aa: CASTGTGTHKNIQYF; cdr3_nt: TGTGCCAGCACCGGGACAGGGACCCACAAAAACATTCAGTACTTC
cdr3_length: 13; d_call: NA; j_call: TRBJ2-3; v_call: TRBV6-5; clone_size: NA; cdr3_aa: CASSYRGHDTQYF; cdr3_nt: TGTGCCAGCAGTTACAGGGGTCATGATACGCAGTATTTT
cdr3_length: 15; d_call: TRBD1; j_call: TRBJ1-2; v_call: TRBV10-2; clone_size: once; cdr3_aa: CASGRPGTVYYGYTF; cdr3_nt: TGCGCCAGCGGCCGTCCCGGGACAGTCTACTATGGCTACACCTTC
cdr3_length: 13; d_call: NA; j_call: TRBJ2-5; v_call: TRBV11-3; clone_size: few; cdr3_aa: CASSFSGHGTQYF; cdr3_nt: TGTGCCAGCAGCTTTTCAGGCCACGGGACCCAGTACTTC
cdr3_length: 13; d_call: TRBD1; j_call: TRBJ2-2; v_call: TRBV14; clone_size: NA; cdr3_aa: CASSRQGLGELFF; cdr3_nt: TGTGCCAGCAGCCGACAGGGGCTCGGGGAGCTGTTTTTT
cdr3_length: 15; d_call: NA; j_call: TRBJ2-3; v_call: TRBV7-9; clone_size: few; cdr3_aa: CVSSLLGIGTDTQYF; cdr3_nt: TGTGTCAGCAGCTTACTAGGGATAGGCACAGATACGCAGTATTTT
cdr3_length: 16; d_call: NA; j_call: TRBJ1-4; v_call: TRBV30; clone_size: NA; cdr3_aa: CAWRDWRSATNEKLFF; cdr3_nt: TGTGCCTGGAGGGACTGGAGGTCCGCAACTAATGAAAAACTGTTTTTT
cdr3_length: 15; d_call: NA; j_call: TRBJ1-2; v_call: TRBV7-9; clone_size: NA; cdr3_aa: CASSLFRGGDYGYTF; cdr3_nt: TGTGCCAGCAGCTTATTCCGAGGGGGTGACTATGGCTACACCTTC
cdr3_length: 21; d_call: NA; j_call: TRBJ1-6; v_call: TRBV25-1; clone_size: NA; cdr3_aa: CASSGSGRISSTEGYNSPLHF; cdr3_nt: TGTGCCAGCAGTGGATCTGGGCGAATCAGCAGCACTGAGGGGTATAATTCACCCCTCCACTTT
cdr3_length: 16; d_call: NA; j_call: TRBJ1-1; v_call: TRBV10-3; clone_size: NA; cdr3_aa: CAISESKTRGRTEAFF; cdr3_nt: TGTGCCATCAGTGAGTCGAAAACCCGCGGAAGGACTGAAGCTTTCTTT
cdr3_length: 12; d_call: NA; j_call: TRBJ2-7; v_call: TRBV20-1; clone_size: NA; cdr3_aa: CRPGSGTDEQYF; cdr3_nt: TGCAGGCCTGGGTCGGGGACGGACGAGCAGTACTTC
cdr3_length: 12; d_call: TRBD1; j_call: TRBJ2-7; v_call: TRBV20-1; clone_size: few; cdr3_aa: CSPGQGDSEQYF; cdr3_nt: TGCAGTCCGGGACAGGGGGACAGCGAGCAGTACTTC
cdr3_length: 15; d_call: NA; j_call: TRBJ2-3; v_call: TRBV9; clone_size: NA; cdr3_aa: CASSVALPSTDTQYF; cdr3_nt: TGTGCCAGCAGCGTAGCTTTACCGAGCACAGATACGCAGTATTTT
cdr3_length: 17; d_call: TRBD2; j_call: TRBJ2-7; v_call: TRBV15; clone_size: NA; cdr3_aa: CATSRDLAGPRPYEQYF; cdr3_nt: TGTGCCACCAGCAGAGATTTAGCGGGGCCGCGGCCCTACGAGCAGTACTTC